Below are 28 T cell receptor beta chains sequenced from a single sample in a study of beta chain features in type 1 diabetes. Every bit of the isolated RNA underwent reverse transcription, so sequencing read expressed TCRB transcripts. TCRdb's table, derived via immunoSEQ multiplex PCR, lists solely in-frame clones and lacks some. The sample has roughly 230,000 clones; 9.6% are singletons. The sequenced material came from naive CD4+ T cells from blood. The receptors come from a woman between 18 and 29 years old in good health.

This rearrangement joins TRBV5-6 to TRBJ2-7; 8 bases fit TRBD1. The V gene's germline CDR1 is SGHDT and CDR2 YYEEEE. The ends lost 0 bases at V and 5 bases at J; junction bases unmatched: 7. There are 15 residues in the CDR3. Written as DNA, the CDR3 is TGTGCCAGCAGCTTGGCCTTGGACAGGGTCAACGAGCAGTACTTC. Translation: CASSLALDRVNEQYF.

This clone was detected a few times. V gene TRBV13 combines with J gene TRBJ1-5; 11 bases match TRBD1. The CDR3 is 16 amino acids. CDR1 and CDR2 from the germline V gene are PRHDT and FYEKMQ (reference sequence). V trimming: 0 bases; J trimming: 6 bases; junction bases outside the gene matches: 4. Written as DNA, the CDR3 is TGTGCCAGCAGCTTAGGGGACAGGGGGCAGGGTCAGCCCCAGCATTTT. The encoded protein is CASSLGDRGQGQPQHF.

This clone has a handful of counts. The chain links TRBV29-1 to TRBJ2-3; 8 nucleotides align to TRBD2. The CDR3 extends over 16 amino acids. The germline V gene encodes CDR1 SQVTM and CDR2 ANQGSEA. Trimming removed 8 bases from V and 0 bases from J; junction bases left unmatched: 13. The DNA for the CDR3 is TGCAGCTCCGGGGGGGCGACAGGAGCTAGCACAGATACGCAGTATTTT. Protein: CSSGGATGASTDTQYF.

This sequence joins TRBV5-1 and TRBJ2-3; the match to TRBD2 covers 7 bases. CDR3 length equals 13 residues. The trim removed 5 bases at V and 3 bases at J, leaving 3 bases unmatched. The germline gives CDR1 SGHRS, CDR2 YFSETQ. The CDR3 DNA follows: TGCGCCAGCAGGGGAGGGTTTACAGATACGCAGTATTTT. As protein: CASRGGFTDTQYF.

This clone has more than one count but fewer than ten. The J gene is TRBJ2-3, the V gene TRBV11-2; 9 nucleotides align to TRBD2. Germline CDR1 reads SGHAT; CDR2 reads FQNNGV. Trimming cost V 4 bases and J 3 bases; bases outside gene matches: 5. This CDR3 region has 15 residues. The CDR3 spells CASSYGLAKTDTQYF. CDR3 sequence (DNA): TGTGCCAGCAGCTACGGACTAGCGAAGACAGATACGCAGTATTTT.

This clone was detected a few times. The genes are TRBV5-1 and TRBJ2-1; a weak D match, TRBD1 (6 bases). V dropped 4 bases and J dropped 0 bases, with 8 bases sitting between them. The CDR3 has 14 amino acids. Germline assignment: CDR1 SGHRS and CDR2 YFSETQ. DNA of the CDR3: TGCGCCAGCAGCGCGGACAGCTCCTACAATGAGCAGTTCTTC. This encodes CASSADSSYNEQFF.

Comment on this clone: This same CDR3 is encoded by further DNA sequences in the sample. The chain couples TRBV6-1 to TRBJ2-7, with TRBD1 matching over 8 bases. The V segment lost 6 bases and the J segment 5 bases; nucleotides outside the gene matches: 3. Germline V CDR1 and CDR2: MNHNS, SASEGT. The length of the CDR3 is 12 residues. The CDR3 DNA is TGTGCCAGCAGGGACAGGGTAAACGAGCAGTACTTC. Its translation: CASRDRVNEQYF.

The chain couples TRBV27 to TRBJ1-3, with TRBD1 matching over 7 bases. Germline CDR1 MNHEY, CDR2 SMNVEV (reference sequence). This CDR3 is 14 amino acids long. The V gene end was trimmed by 5 bases and the J gene end by 0 bases; junction bases not matched to a gene: 1. CDR3 bases: TGTGCCAGCAGTCCAGGGGGCTCTGGAAACACCATATATTTT. Amino acid sequence: CASSPGGSGNTIYF.

This clone was recorded a few times. The rearrangement links TRBV18 to TRBJ2-7, with D possibly matching TRBD2 (5 bases). The CDR3 length is 14 residues. Germline V CDR1 and CDR2: KGHSH, LQKENI. V dropped 3 bases and J dropped 6 bases, with 15 bases sitting between them. CDR3 coding DNA: TGTGCCAGCTCACCTTTAGGGCTCGAGGGCGAGCAGTACTTC. Its protein is CASSPLGLEGEQYF.

This clone occurred a few times. The V call is TRBV19, the J call TRBJ1-1; 9 bases fit TRBD1. J was trimmed by 4 bases and V by 5 bases; bases with no gene match: 11. From germline, CDR1 is LNHDA and CDR2 SQIVND (reference sequence). CDR3 length: 16 residues. The CDR3 DNA follows: TGTGCCAGTAGTCCGATCCGGGACAGGGTAGGCACTGAAGCTTTCTTT. As protein: CASSPIRDRVGTEAFF.

This clone was seen a handful of times. The V and J genes are TRBV5-6 and TRBJ1-1; 10 bases are a match to TRBD1. The CDR3 length is 16 residues. Germline trimming cut 2 bases from V and 5 bases from J; bases unmatched to any gene: 9. Germline values: CDR1 SGHDT, CDR2 YYEEEE. CDR3 loop: CASSFGTGVGHTEAFF. The CDR3 nucleotides read TGTGCCAGCAGCTTCGGGACAGGGGTGGGACATACTGAAGCTTTCTTT.

The chain carries TRBV7-2 and TRBJ2-7; 11 bases align to TRBD2. This CDR3 is built from 15 residues. V lost 5 bases and J lost 2; bases outside the gene matches: 5. Germline V CDR1 and CDR2: SGHTA, FQGNSA. The chain's CDR3 is CASSPLAGGPYEQYF. The CDR3 DNA sequence: TGTGCCAGCAGCCCATTAGCGGGAGGGCCCTACGAGCAGTACTTC.

The rearrangement joins TRBV18 to TRBJ2-7, with a tentative D call TRBD1 (5 bases). The CDR3 loop spans 14 amino acids. Germline V gene sequence: CDR1 KGHSH, CDR2 LQKENI. V lost 6 bases and J 1 base, leaving 13 bases between the germline ends. Here the CDR3 DNA reads TGTGCCAGCTCGTCCCAGGCAGGGTCCTACGAGCAGTACTTC. It specifies CASSSQAGSYEQYF.

V is TRBV19 and J is TRBJ1-2; D uncertain. The CDR3 has 11 residues. Germline-derived CDR1 and CDR2 are LNHDA and SQIVND (reference sequence). Trimming pared 5 bases from V and 10 bases from J, leaving 11 bases between. The CDR3 nucleotides read TGTGCCAGTAGTGGAGGGCGGACCTACACCTTC. Protein product: CASSGGRTYTF.

This clone was detected a few times. The gene calls are TRBV4-2 and TRBJ2-3, with unresolved D. This CDR3 comprises 14 residues. The V end lost 0 bases, the J end lost 2 bases, and 6 bases lay between the germline ends. In germline, CDR1 is LGHNA, CDR2 YNFKEQ. CDR3 coding DNA: TGTGCCAGCAGCCAAGACGACATCACAGATACGCAGTATTTT. Amino acids: CASSQDDITDTQYF.

The table lists this clone with a few counts. The V and J genes are TRBV9 and TRBJ1-3; unclear D gene. Per the germline V gene, CDR1 is SGDLS and CDR2 is YYNGEE. Trimming cost V 0 bases and J 7 bases, with 11 bases left between them. CDR3 length: 14 amino acids. CDR3 protein: CASSVATGRNTIYF. The CDR3 DNA reads TGTGCCAGCAGCGTAGCTACCGGGAGGAACACCATATATTTT. The full variable domain, with the rest looked up from reference TRBV9 and TRBJ1-3, is DSGVTQTPKHLITATGQRVTLRCSPRSGDLSVYWYQQSLDQGLQFLIQYYNGEERAKGNILERFSAQQFPDLHSELNLSSLELGDSALYFCASSVATGRNTIYFGEGSWLTVV.

The V gene is TRBV11-2, the J gene TRBJ1-1, with D possibly TRBD1 on 5 matching bases. CDR1 is SGHAT, CDR2 FQNNGV, per germline. This CDR3 region has 15 residues. Between the trimmed V and J ends, which lost 3 bases and 0 bases, there was a span of 11 bases. CDR3 sequence (DNA): TGTGCCAGCAGCTTCGAAGGGGCCATGAACACTGAAGCTTTCTTT. Its translation: CASSFEGAMNTEAFF.

This clone was detected only a few times. The chain has TRBV19 and TRBJ1-2, with D possibly matching TRBD1 (6 bases). V dropped 5 bases and J dropped 3 bases, with 10 bases sitting between them. CDR1 is LNHDA and CDR2 is SQIVND in the germline V gene (reference sequence). This CDR3 has 13 residues. The CDR3 DNA reads as TGTGCCAGTAGTCCCTCAGGGGACTATGGCTACACCTTC. It is translated as CASSPSGDYGYTF.

This chain uses TRBV27 with TRBJ2-7; possible D gene TRBD1, 6 bases. The V gene's germline CDR1 is MNHEY and CDR2 SMNVEV (reference sequence). Deletions cut 5 bases from V and 6 bases from J, with 20 bases between. The CDR3 extends over 15 amino acids. CDR3 DNA sequence: TGTGCCAGCAGTCCCAATCCGACAGGTAGGCGCGAGCAGTACTTC. This codes for CASSPNPTGRREQYF.

This clone was picked up many times. V is TRBV7-9 and J is TRBJ2-3; 9 nucleotides line up with TRBD1. CDR3 size: 13 residues. Per the germline V gene, CDR1 is SEHNR and CDR2 is FQNEAQ (reference sequence). After removal of 11 bases from V and 6 bases from J, the junction contained 9 bases not matched to a gene. The CDR3 loop reads CAFTGGDGDTQYF. DNA for the CDR3: TGTGCCTTCACAGGGGGCGATGGGGATACGCAGTATTTT.

This rearrangement joins TRBV11-2 to TRBJ1-5; the match to TRBD1 covers 8 bases. The V gene end was trimmed by 1 base and the J gene end by 5 bases; junction bases not matched to a gene: 7. This CDR3 comprises 16 residues. Germline CDR1 is SGHAT and CDR2 is FQNNGV. The CDR3 coding sequence is TGTGCCAGCAGCTTAGGGACAGGGACGGTCTATCAGCCCCAGCATTTT. This sequence encodes CASSLGTGTVYQPQHF.

Only a few counts were recorded for this clone. V gene TRBV5-1 combines with J gene TRBJ1-2, with D unresolved. Trimming took off 0 bases at V and 8 bases at J, with 14 bases between the two ends. The CDR3 runs 14 residues. Germline V gene data show CDR1 as SGHRS and CDR2 as YFSETQ. CDR3 amino acids: CASSLAVGDWGYTF. CDR3 bases: TGCGCCAGCAGCTTGGCCGTCGGCGACTGGGGCTACACCTTC.

In its sample, this clone was seen a few times. The CDR3 DNA follows: TGTGCCAGCAGTGAACAAGGACAGGGAACAGATACGCAGTATTTT. This encodes CASSEQGQGTDTQYF. The V and J genes are TRBV2 and TRBJ2-3; 8 bases fit TRBD1. The CDR3 covers 15 residues. Germline CDR1 is SNHLY and CDR2 is FYNNEI. V dropped 2 bases and J dropped 3; count of bases not matched to a gene: 4.

The genes are TRBV7-9 and TRBJ2-1, with TRBD2 matching 11 bases. V gave up 3 bases and J gave up 6 bases; unmatched junction bases: 4. The CDR3 totals 15 residues. Germline V gene data show CDR1 as SEHNR and CDR2 as FQNEAQ (reference sequence). The CDR3 protein is CASSFSGRDPNEQFF. The CDR3, as DNA: TGTGCCAGCAGCTTTAGCGGGAGGGACCCCAATGAGCAGTTCTTC.

A few counts support this clone. The gene calls are TRBV7-9 and TRBJ2-2; no firm D call. CDR3 length: 15 amino acids. Per germline, CDR1 SEHNR and CDR2 FQNEAQ (reference sequence). The V and J ends lost 3 bases and 5 bases respectively, with 13 bases between them. CDR3 loop: CASSLFGQKTGELFF. Written as DNA, the CDR3 is TGTGCCAGCAGCTTGTTTGGGCAAAAAACCGGGGAGCTGTTTTTT.

In its sample, this clone was seen a few times. The chain uses TRBV18 and TRBJ2-1; 7 nucleotides match TRBD1. This CDR3 is 15 amino acids long. V lost 3 bases to trimming and J lost 4 bases; unmatched junction nucleotides: 6. The germline CDR1 and CDR2 sequences are KGHSH and LQKENI. CDR3 protein: CASSPVTGPYNEQFF. The CDR3 DNA is TGTGCCAGCTCACCCGTGACAGGGCCTTACAATGAGCAGTTCTTC.

Only a few counts were recorded for this clone. The chain uses TRBV27 and TRBJ1-2; tentative D call: TRBD1 (5 bases). The V end was cut by 6 bases, the J end by 4 bases, with 15 bases between. The CDR3 has 14 residues. Germline lookup yields CDR1 MNHEY and CDR2 SMNVEV (reference sequence). CDR3 sequence reads: CASRNHPGFYGYTF. CDR3 sequence (DNA): TGTGCCAGCAGGAACCACCCAGGGTTCTATGGCTACACCTTC.

This clone was counted only a few times. The J gene is TRBJ2-7, the V gene TRBV9, with 10 bases matching TRBD1. J was trimmed by 6 bases and V by 4 bases; bases with no gene match: 4. Germline V gene sequence: CDR1 SGDLS, CDR2 YYNGEE. The CDR3 is 13 amino acids. The CDR3 coding sequence is TGTGCCAGCAGCATTAGGACAGGGGGCGAGCAGTACTTC. Translated: CASSIRTGGEQYF.